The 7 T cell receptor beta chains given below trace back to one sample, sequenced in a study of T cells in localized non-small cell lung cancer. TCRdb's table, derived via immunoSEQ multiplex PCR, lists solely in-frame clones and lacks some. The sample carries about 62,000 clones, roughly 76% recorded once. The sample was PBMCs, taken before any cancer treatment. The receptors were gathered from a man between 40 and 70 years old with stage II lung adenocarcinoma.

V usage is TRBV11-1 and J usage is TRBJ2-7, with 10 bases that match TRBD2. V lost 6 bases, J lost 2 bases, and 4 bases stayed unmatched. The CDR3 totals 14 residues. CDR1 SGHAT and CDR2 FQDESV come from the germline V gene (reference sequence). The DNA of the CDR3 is TGTGCCAGCAGAGCGGGAGGGCCAGCCTACGAGCAGTACTTC. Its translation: CASRAGGPAYEQYF.

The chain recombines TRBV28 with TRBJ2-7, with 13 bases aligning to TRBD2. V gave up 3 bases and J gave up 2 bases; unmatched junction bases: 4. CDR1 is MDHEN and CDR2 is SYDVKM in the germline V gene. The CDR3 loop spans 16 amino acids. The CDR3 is CASSFSTSGRAYEQYF. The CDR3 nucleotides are TGTGCCAGCAGTTTTTCCACTAGCGGGAGGGCCTACGAGCAGTACTTC.

CDR3 sequence reads: CSAGTGTDQPQHF. CDR3 bases: TGCAGCGCCGGGACAGGGACGGATCAGCCCCAGCATTTT. V gene TRBV29-1 combines with J gene TRBJ1-5, with 9 bases matching TRBD1. The CDR3 length is 13 residues. After removal of 7 bases from V and 5 bases from J, the junction contained 6 bases not matched to a gene. Germline V gives CDR1 SQVTM, CDR2 ANQGSEA.

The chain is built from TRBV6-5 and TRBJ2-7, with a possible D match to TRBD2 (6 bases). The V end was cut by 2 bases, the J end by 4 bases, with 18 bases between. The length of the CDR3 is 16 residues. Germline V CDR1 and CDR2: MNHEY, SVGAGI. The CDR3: CASSYGGAGPRYEQYF. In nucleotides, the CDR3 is TGTGCCAGCAGTTACGGGGGAGCGGGCCCTAGGTACGAGCAGTACTTC.

CDR3 nucleotide sequence: TGCGCCAGCAGTGAGTCGAAAGGGGGCCCCCAGCATTTT. Translated, it gives CASSESKGGPQHF. This chain links TRBV10-1 with TRBJ1-5, with 7 bases that match TRBD1. The CDR3 is 13 residues long. V trimming: 0 bases; J trimming: 10 bases; junction bases outside the gene matches: 3. From germline, CDR1 is WNHNN and CDR2 SYGVQD (reference sequence).

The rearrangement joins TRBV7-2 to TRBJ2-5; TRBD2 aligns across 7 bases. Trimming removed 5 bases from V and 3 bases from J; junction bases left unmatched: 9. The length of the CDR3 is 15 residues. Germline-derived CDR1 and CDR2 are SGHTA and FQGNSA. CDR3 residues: CASSIMGGAKETQYF. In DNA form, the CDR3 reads TGTGCCAGCAGCATTATGGGAGGGGCAAAAGAGACCCAGTACTTC.

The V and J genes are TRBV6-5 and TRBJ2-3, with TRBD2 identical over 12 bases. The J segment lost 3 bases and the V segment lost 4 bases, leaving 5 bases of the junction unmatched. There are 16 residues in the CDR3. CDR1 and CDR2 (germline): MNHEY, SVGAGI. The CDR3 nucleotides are TGTGCCAGCAGTTCTGGACTAGCGGGAAGAACAGATACGCAGTATTTT. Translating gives CASSSGLAGRTDTQYF.